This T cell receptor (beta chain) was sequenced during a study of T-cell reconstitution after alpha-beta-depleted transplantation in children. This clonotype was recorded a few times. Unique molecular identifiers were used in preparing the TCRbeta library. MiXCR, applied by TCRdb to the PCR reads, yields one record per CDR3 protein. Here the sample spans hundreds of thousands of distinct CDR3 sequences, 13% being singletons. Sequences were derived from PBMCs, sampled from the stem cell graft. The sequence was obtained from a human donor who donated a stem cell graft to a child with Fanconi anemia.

The CDR3: CASSPGTTTTGELFF. The CDR3 coding sequence is TGTGCCAGCAGTCCCGGGACTACCACCACCGGGGAGCTGTTTTTT. The V and J genes are TRBV11-1 and TRBJ2-2, with 7 positions matching TRBD2. Losses at the gene ends were 6 bases for V and 4 bases for J; bases not matched to a gene: 8. CDR1 SGHAT and CDR2 FQDESV come from the germline V gene (reference sequence). CDR3 length equals 15 residues. Full variable domain (remainder filled in from reference TRBV11-1 and TRBJ2-2): EAEVAQSPRYKITEKSQAVAFWCDPISGHATLYWYRQILGQGPELLVQFQDESVVDDSQLPKDRFSAERLKGVDSTLKIQPAELGDSAMYLCASSPGTTTTGELFFGEGSRLTVL.